The count of the clone carrying this T cell receptor (beta chain) is one. No antigen is known for it. Per the germline V gene, CDR1 is SGHTA and CDR2 is FQGTGA. This CDR3 comprises 13 residues. The J segment lost 7 bases and the V segment lost 5 bases, leaving 3 bases of the junction unmatched. This sample is part of a study of cytomegalovirus exposure and HLA in healthy donors. Across the whole study: Earlier sequencing of some 190 million T cells yielded nearly 120 million unique TCR beta sequences. Regarding the study as a whole: TCR beta sequences reportedly predicted most subjects' HLA-A and HLA-B alleles accurately. An analysis was carried out at a later point. It showed that HLA-associated TCR beta chains were more clonally expanded than equally common non-associated chains. V- and J-gene trimming in TCR beta was tied to a missense DCLRE1C variant by an analysis performed later.

A multiplex PCR was run with 60 Vbeta primers and 13 Jbeta primers. Repertoires were generated with immunoSEQ multiplex PCR, while TCRdb's copy carries only in-frame clones and drops some. The repertoire consists of about 200,000 clones, with 65% to 90% occurring once and the leading ten covering 2% to 2.5%. The chain is built from TRBV7-3 and TRBJ1-5, with TRBD1 identical over 9 bases. Sequenced input: PBMCs. The clonotype comes from a woman in her forties or fifties in good health and CMV-seronegative. The CDR3 sequence is CASSLTGGQPQHF. DNA for the CDR3: TGTGCCAGCAGCCTTACAGGGGGCCAGCCCCAGCATTTT. Variable domain in full (rest from reference TRBV7-3 and TRBJ1-5): GAGVSQTPSNKVTEKGKYVELRCDPISGHTALYWYRQSLGQGPEFLIYFQGTGAADDSGLPNDRFFAVRPEGSVSTLKIQRTERGDSAVYLCASSLTGGQPQHFGDGTRLSIL.